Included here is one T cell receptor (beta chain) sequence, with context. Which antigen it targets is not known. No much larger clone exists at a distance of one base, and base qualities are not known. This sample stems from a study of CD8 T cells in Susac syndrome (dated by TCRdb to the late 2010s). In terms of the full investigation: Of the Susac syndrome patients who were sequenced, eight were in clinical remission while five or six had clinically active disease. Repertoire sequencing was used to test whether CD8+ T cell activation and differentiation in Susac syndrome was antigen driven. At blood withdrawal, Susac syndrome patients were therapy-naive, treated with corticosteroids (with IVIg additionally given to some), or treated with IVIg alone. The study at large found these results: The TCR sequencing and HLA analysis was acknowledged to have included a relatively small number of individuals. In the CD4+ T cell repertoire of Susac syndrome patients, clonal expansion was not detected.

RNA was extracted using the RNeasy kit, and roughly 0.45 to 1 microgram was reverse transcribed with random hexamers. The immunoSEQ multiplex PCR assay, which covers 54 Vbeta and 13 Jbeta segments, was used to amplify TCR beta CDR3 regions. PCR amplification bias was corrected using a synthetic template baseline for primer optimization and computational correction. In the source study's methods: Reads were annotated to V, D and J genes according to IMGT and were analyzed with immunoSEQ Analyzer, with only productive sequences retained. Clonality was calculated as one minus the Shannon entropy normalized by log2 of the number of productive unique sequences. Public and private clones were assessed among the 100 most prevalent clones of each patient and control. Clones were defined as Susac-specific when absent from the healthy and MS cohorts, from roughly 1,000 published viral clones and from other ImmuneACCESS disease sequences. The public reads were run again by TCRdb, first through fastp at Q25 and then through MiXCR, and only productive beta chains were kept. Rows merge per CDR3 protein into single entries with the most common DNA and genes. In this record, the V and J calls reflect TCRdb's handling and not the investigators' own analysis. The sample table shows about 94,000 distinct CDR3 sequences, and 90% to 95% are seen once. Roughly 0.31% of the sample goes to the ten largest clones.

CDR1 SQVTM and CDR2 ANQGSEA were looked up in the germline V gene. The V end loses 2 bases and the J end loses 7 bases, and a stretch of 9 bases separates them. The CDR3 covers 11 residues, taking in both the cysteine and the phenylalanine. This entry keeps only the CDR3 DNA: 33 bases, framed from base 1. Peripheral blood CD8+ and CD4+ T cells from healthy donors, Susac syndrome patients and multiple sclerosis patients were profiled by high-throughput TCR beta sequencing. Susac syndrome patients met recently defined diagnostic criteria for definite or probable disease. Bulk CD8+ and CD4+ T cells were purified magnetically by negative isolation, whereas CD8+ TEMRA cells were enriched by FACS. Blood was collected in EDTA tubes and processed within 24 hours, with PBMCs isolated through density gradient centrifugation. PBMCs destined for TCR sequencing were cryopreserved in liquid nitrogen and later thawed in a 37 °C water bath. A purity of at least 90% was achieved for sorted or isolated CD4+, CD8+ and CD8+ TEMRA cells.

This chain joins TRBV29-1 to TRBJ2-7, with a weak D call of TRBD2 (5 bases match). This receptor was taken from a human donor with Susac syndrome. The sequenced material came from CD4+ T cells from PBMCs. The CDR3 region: CSVESGEEQYF. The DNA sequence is TGCAGCGTTGAATCTGGGGAGGAGCAGTACTTC.